This section outlines one T cell receptor (beta chain) sequence together with its context. The V and J ends lost 3 bases and 7 bases, in that order; junction bases with no gene match: 6. CDR1 is MGHRA and CDR2 is YSYEKL in the germline V gene. The CDR3 loop spans 15 amino acids. The data were taken from a study of blood T cell repertoires in COVID-19. For the study at large: The cDNA or gDNA used as material had been derived from T cells, B-cell-depleted T cells, or PBMCs.

Those who participated ranged in age from about 18 to 95 years and resided in 20 to 25 US areas. Authors' processing steps: Cell counts per sample came from amplifying reference gene primers. Sequenced by immunoSEQ multiplex PCR; TCRdb stores in-frame clones only, minus some. Clone size and V and J calls were adopted from that table, with D and trimming inferred from the DNA. The data hold roughly 180,000 clones, with 65% to 85% observed a single time. The sequenced sample was PBMCs or T cells enriched from blood (not recorded which). V usage is TRBV4-1 and J usage is TRBJ1-2; TRBD1 matches at 12 bases. The TCR comes from a woman aged 50 to 60 in a cohort exposed to, infected with or recovered from COVID-19 (not recorded which). Here the CDR3 reads CASSQIPGQGAGYTF. CDR3 DNA sequence: TGCGCCAGCAGCCAGATTCCGGGACAGGGGGCTGGCTACACCTTC.